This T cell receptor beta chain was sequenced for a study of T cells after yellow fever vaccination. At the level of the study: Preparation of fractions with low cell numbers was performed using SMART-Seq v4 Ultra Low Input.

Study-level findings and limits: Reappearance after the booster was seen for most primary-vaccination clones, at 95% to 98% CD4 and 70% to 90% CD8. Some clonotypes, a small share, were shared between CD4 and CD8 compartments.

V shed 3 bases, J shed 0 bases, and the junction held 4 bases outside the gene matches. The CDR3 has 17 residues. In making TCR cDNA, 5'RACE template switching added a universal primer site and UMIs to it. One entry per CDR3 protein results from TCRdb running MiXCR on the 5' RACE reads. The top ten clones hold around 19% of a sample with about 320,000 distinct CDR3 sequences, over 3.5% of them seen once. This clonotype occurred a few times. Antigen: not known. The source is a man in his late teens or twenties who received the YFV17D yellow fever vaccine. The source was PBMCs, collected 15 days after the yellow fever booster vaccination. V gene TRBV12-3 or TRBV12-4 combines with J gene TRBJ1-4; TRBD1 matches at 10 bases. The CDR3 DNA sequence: TGTGCCAGCAGTTTGTCCGGGACAGGGGCAACTAATGAAAAACTGTTTTTT. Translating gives CASSLSGTGATNEKLFF.